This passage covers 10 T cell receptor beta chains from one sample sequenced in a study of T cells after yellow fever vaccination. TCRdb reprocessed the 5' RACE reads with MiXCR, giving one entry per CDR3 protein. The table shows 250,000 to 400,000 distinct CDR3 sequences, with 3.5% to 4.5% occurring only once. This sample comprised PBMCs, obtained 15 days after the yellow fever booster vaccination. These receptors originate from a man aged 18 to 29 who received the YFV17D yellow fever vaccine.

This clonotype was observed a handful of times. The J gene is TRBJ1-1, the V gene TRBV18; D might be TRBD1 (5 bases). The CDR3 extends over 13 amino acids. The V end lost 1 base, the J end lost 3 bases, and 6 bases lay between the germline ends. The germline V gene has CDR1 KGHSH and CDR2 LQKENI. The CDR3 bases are TGTGCCAGCTCACCACGGGGGGACACTGAAGCTTTCTTT. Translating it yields CASSPRGDTEAFF. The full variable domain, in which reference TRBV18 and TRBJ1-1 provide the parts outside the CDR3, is NAGVMQNPRHLVRRRGQEARLRCSPMKGHSHVYWYRQLPEEGLKFMVYLQKENIIDESGMPKERFSAEFPKEGPSILRIQQVVRGDSAAYFCASSPRGDTEAFFGQGTRLTVV.

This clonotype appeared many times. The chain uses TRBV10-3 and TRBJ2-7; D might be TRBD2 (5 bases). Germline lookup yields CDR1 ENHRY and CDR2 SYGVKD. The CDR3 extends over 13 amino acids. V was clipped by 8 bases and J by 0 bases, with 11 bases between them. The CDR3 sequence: CAIGTGSSYEQYF. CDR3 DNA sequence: TGTGCCATCGGAACGGGGAGCTCCTACGAGCAGTACTTC.

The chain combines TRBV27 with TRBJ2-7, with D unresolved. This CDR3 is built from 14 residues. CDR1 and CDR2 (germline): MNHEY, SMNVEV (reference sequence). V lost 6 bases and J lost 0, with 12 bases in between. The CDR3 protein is CASRESVSSYEQYV. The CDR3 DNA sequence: TGTGCCAGCAGAGAGAGTGTTAGCTCCTACGAGCAGTACGTC.

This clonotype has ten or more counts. CDR3 protein: CASSQETVLLNTEAFF. In DNA, the CDR3 is TGTGCCAGCAGCCAAGAGACAGTTTTACTGAACACTGAAGCTTTCTTT. This sequence joins TRBV4-2 and TRBJ1-1; D may be TRBD1 (5 bases). From germline, CDR1 is LGHNA and CDR2 YNFKEQ. V lost 0 bases and J lost 0, with 11 bases in between. This CDR3 is 16 amino acids long.

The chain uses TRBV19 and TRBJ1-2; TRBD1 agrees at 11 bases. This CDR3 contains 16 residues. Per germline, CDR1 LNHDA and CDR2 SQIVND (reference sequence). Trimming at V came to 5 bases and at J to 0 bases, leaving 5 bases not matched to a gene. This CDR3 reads CASSAGQGATNYGYTF. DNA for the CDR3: TGTGCCAGTAGTGCTGGACAGGGGGCCACTAACTATGGCTACACCTTC.

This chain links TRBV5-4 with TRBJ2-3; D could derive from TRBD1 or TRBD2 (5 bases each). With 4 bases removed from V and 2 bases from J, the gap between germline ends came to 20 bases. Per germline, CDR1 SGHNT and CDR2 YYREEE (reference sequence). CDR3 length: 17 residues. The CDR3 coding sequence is TGTGCCAGCAGCCCCGTTATCCGGGACCGAATCACAGATACGCAGTATTTT. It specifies CASSPVIRDRITDTQYF.

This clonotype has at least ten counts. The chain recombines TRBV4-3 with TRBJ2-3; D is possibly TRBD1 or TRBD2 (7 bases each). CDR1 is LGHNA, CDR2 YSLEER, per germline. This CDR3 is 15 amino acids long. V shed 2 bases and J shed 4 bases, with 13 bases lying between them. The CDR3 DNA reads TGCGCCAGCAGCCAACAGGGGGAGGGGGCAGATACGCAGTATTTT. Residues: CASSQQGEGADTQYF.

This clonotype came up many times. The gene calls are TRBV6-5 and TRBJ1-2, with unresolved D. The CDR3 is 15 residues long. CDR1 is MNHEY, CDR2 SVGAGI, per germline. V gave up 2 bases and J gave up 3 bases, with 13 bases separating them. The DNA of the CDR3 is TGTGCCAGCAGTTACCCAATAAATGGGCACTATGGCTACACCTTC. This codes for CASSYPINGHYGYTF.

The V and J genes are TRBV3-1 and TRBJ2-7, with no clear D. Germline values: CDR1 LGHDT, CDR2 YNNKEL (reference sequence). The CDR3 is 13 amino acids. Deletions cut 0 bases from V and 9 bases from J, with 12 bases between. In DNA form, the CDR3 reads TGTGCCAGCAGCCAAGAGGCTGGCCTCGGGCAGTACTTC. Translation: CASSQEAGLGQYF.

The chain's CDR3 is CASTDSGQQFF. The DNA for the CDR3 is TGTGCCAGCACTGATAGCGGGCAGCAGTTCTTC. The V gene is TRBV6-2 or TRBV6-3, the J gene TRBJ2-1; 7 bases agree with TRBD2. V was pared by 7 bases and J by 11 bases, with 5 bases of the junction left unmatched. In germline, CDR1 is MNHEY, CDR2 SVGEGT. The CDR3 is made up of 11 amino acids.